This T cell receptor (beta chain) was sequenced in a study of human T cells and chemical hapten exposure. Study-wide context: For the approximately 25-week duration of the study, patients were given weekly doses of diphenylcyclopropenone on the scalp. Patch tests put 0.01% DPC on the upper back, and the results were checked at 6 days. The study's findings and limits: The count of PT1 expanded TCRs correlated positively with patch test score.

A single record per CDR3 protein comes from TCRdb applying MiXCR to the RACE reads. The table shows roughly 100,000 distinct CDR3 sequences, with nearly 10% occurring only once. The V and J ends lost 1 base and 0 bases respectively, with 8 bases between them. The CDR3 consists of 15 residues. Germline V gives CDR1 SEHNR, CDR2 FQNEAQ (reference sequence). The sample holds a few counts of this clonotype. What it binds is not known. As for time point: pre-sensitization, week 0. The treatment: therapeutic diphenylcyclopropenone sensitization with weekly scalp DPC. Sample donors consisted of patients with alopecia, aged 18 to 70 years, who were suitable for DPC.

The material sequenced was whole blood, taken in connection with sensitization to the hapten diphenylcyclopropenone (DPC). This clonotype was sampled from a woman in her thirties or forties with alopecia areata. Some clones in this sample may be carry-over from other donors' samples. The chain is built from TRBV7-9 and TRBJ2-3, with D uncertain. This CDR3 reads CASSLGFASTDTQYF. In DNA form, the CDR3 reads TGTGCCAGCAGCTTAGGTTTTGCCAGCACAGATACGCAGTATTTT.